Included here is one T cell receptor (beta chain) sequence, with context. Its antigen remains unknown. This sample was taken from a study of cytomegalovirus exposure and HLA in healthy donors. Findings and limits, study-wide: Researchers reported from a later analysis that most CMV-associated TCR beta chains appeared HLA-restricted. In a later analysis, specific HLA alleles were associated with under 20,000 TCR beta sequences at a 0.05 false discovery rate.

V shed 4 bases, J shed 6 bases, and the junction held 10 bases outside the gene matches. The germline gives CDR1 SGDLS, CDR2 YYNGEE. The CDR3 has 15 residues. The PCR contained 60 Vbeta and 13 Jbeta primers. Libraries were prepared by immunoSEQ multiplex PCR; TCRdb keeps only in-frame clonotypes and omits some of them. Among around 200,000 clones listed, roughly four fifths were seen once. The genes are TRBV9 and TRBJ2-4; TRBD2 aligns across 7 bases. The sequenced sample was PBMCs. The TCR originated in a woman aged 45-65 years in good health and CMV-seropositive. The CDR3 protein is CASSRAAGEGNIQYF. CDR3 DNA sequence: TGTGCCAGCAGCCGGGCGGCGGGAGAGGGAAACATTCAGTACTTC.